This T cell receptor (beta chain) appears in the sequencing data of a study of cytomegalovirus exposure and HLA in healthy donors. Looked up from germline, CDR1 is LGHNT and CDR2 is FRNRAP. V was clipped by 3 bases and J by 2 bases; unmatched bases: 19. The CDR3 consists of 19 residues. General study points: Later, an analysis found that common viral pathogens appeared to be linked with several of the most significant clusters. Sequencing likely generated an artifact that appeared as a cluster of highly shared sequence variants. Later findings reportedly placed an Asian-associated ancestry cluster below the approximately 670-donor mean for N-insertions. Differences between HLA loci emerged in a later analysis of TCR association rates, with DRB1 most and HLA-C fewest.

PCR used 60 Vbeta primers and 13 Jbeta primers. Sequenced by immunoSEQ multiplex PCR; TCRdb stores in-frame clones only, minus some. The sample has some 130,000 clones; roughly 79% are singletons. As regards this clone: No antigen is known for it.

This receptor was taken from a woman between 50 and 59 years old in good health and CMV-seronegative. The sequencing input was PBMCs. V and J are TRBV12-5 and TRBJ2-7; TRBD1 matches at 7 bases. DNA of the CDR3: TGTGCTAGTGGTTTCCTACTCACCCCCGGGACACAGGGGACCTACGAGCAGTACTTC. The encoded protein is CASGFLLTPGTQGTYEQYF.